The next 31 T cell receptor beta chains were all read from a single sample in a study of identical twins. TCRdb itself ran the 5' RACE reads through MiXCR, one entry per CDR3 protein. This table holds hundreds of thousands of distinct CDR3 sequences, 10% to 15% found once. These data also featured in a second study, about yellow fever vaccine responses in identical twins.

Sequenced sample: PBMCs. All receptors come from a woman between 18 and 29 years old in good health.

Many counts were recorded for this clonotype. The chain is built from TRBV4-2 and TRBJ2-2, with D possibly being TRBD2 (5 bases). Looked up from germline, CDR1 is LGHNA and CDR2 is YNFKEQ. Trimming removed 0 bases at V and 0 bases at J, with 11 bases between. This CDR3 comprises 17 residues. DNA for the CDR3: TGTGCCAGCAGCCAAGATGGTCTAGCCGCGAACACCGGGGAGCTGTTTTTT. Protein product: CASSQDGLAANTGELFF.

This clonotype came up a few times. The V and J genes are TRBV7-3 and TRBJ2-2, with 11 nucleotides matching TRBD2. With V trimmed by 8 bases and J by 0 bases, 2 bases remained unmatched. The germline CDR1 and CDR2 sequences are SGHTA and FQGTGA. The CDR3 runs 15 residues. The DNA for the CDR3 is TGTGCCAGCGGGACTAGCGGCACGAACACCGGGGAGCTGTTTTTT. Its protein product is CASGTSGTNTGELFF.

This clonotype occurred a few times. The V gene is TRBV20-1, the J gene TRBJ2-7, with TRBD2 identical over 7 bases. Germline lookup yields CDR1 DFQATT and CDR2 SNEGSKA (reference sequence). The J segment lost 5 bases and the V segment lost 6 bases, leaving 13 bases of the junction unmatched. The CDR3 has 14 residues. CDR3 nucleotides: TGCAGTGCCGAATCAGGCGGGAGAGTCAACGAGCAGTACTTC. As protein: CSAESGGRVNEQYF.

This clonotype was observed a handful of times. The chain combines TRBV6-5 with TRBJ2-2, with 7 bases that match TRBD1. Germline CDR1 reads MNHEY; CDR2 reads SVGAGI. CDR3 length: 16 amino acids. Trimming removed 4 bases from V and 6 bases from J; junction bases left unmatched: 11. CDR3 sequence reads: CASSSSLVQGAGELFF. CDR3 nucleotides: TGTGCCAGCAGTTCTTCCTTGGTGCAGGGGGCCGGGGAGCTGTTTTTT.

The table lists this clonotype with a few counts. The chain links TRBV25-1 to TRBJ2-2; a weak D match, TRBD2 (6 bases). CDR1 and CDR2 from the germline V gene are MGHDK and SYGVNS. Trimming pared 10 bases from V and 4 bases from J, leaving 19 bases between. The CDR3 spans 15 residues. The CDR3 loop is CATPLGGWGTGELFF. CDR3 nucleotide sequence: TGTGCCACCCCGTTGGGGGGTTGGGGCACCGGGGAGCTGTTTTTT. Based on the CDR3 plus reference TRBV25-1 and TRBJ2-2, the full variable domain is EADIYQTPRYLVIGTGKKITLECSQTMGHDKMYWYQQDPGMELHLIHYSYGVNSTEKGDLSSESTVSRIRTEHFPLTLESARPSHTSQYLCATPLGGWGTGELFFGEGSRLTVL.

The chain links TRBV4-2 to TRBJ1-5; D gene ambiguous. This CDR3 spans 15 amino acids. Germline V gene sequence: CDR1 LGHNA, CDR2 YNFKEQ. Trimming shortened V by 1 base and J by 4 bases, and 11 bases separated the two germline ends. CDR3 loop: CASSQVPGNNQPQHF. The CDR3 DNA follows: TGTGCCAGCAGCCAAGTCCCGGGAAATAATCAGCCCCAGCATTTT.

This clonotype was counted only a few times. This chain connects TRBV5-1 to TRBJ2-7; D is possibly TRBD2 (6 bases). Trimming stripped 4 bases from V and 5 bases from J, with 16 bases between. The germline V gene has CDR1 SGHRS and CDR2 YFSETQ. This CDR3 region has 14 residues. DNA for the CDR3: TGCGCCAGCAGCCCCTCAGGGAGGATTGACGAGCAGTACTTC. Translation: CASSPSGRIDEQYF.

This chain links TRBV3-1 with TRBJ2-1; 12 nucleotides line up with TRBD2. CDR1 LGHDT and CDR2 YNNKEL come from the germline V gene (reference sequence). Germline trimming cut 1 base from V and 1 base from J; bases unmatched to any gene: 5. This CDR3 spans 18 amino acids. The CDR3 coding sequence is TGTGCCAGCAGCCAAGGGCTAGCGGGGGGGCGATCCTACAATGAGCAGTTCTTC. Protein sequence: CASSQGLAGGRSYNEQFF.

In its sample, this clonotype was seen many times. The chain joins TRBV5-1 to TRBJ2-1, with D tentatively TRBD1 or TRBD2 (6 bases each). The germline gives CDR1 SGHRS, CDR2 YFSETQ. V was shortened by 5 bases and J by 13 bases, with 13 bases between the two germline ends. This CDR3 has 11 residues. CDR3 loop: CASRLVGGQFF. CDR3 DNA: TGCGCCAGCAGACTAGTGGGGGGCCAGTTCTTC.

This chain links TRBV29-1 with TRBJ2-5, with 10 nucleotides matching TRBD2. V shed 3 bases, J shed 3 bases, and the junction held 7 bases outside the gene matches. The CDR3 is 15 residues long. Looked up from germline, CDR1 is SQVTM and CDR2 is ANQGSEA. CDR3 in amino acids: CSVEVAGGRKETQYF. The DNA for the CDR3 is TGCAGCGTTGAGGTAGCGGGGGGCCGTAAAGAGACCCAGTACTTC. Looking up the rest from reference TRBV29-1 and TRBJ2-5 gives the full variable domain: SAVISQKPSRDICQRGTSLTIQCQVDSQVTMMFWYRQQPGQSLTLIATANQGSEATYESGFVIDKFPISRPNLTFSTLTVSNMSPEDSSIYLCSVEVAGGRKETQYFGPGTRLLVL.

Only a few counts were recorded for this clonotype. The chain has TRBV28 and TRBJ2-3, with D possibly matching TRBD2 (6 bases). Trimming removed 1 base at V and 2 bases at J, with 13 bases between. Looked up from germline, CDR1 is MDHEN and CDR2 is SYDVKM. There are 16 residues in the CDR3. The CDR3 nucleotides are TGTGCCAGCAGTTTATCGTGGCGGGACCCCACAGATACGCAGTATTTT. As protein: CASSLSWRDPTDTQYF.

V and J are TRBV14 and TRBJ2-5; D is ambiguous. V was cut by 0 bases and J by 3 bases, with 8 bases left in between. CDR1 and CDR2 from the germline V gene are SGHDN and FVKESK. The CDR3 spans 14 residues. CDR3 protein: CASSQDFGKETQYF. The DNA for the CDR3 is TGTGCCAGCAGCCAAGATTTCGGAAAAGAGACCCAGTACTTC.

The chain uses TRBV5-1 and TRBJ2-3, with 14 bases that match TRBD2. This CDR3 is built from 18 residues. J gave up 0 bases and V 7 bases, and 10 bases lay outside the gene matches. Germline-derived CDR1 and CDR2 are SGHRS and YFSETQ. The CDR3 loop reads CASCPRTSGGISTDTQYF. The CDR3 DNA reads TGCGCCAGCTGCCCCCGGACTAGCGGGGGGATTAGCACAGATACGCAGTATTTT. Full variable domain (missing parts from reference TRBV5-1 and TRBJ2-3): KAGVTQTPRYLIKTRGQQVTLSCSPISGHRSVSWYQQTPGQGLQFLFEYFSETQRNKGNFPGRFSGRQFSNSRSEMNVSTLELGDSALYLCASCPRTSGGISTDTQYFGPGTRLTVL.

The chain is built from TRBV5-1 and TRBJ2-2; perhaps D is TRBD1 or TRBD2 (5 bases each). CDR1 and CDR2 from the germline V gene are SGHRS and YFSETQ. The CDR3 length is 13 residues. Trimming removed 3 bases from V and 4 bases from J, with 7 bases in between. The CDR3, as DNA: TGCGCCAGCAGCTGGGACCGCACCGGGGAGCTGTTTTTT. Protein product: CASSWDRTGELFF.

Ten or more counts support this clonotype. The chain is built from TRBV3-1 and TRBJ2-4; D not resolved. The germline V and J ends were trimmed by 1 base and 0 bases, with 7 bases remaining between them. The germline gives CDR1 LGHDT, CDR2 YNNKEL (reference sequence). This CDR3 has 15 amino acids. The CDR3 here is CASSQVFEAKNIQYF. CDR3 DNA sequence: TGTGCCAGCAGCCAAGTTTTTGAAGCCAAAAACATTCAGTACTTC.

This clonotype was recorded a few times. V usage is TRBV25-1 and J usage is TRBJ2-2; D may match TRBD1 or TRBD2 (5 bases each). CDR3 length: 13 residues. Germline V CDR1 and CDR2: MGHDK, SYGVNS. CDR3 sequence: CAAGTQNTGELFF. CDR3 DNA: TGTGCGGCCGGGACCCAAAACACCGGGGAGCTGTTTTTT.

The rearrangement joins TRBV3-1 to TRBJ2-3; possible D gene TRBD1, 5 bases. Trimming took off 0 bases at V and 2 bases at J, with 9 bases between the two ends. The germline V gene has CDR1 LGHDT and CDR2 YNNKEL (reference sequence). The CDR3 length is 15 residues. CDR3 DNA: TGTGCCAGCAGCCAAGACAGGACATTCACAGATACGCAGTATTTT. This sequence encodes CASSQDRTFTDTQYF.

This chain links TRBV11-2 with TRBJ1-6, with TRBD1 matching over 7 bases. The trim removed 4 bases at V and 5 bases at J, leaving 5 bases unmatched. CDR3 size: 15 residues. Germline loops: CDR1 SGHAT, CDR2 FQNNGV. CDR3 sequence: CASSSDRADNSPLHF. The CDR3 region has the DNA TGTGCCAGCAGCTCCGACAGGGCCGATAATTCACCCCTCCACTTT.

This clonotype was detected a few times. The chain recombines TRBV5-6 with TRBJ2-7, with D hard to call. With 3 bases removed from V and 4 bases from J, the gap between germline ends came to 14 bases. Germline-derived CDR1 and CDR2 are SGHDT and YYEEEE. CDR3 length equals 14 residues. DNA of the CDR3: TGTGCCAGCAGCTCATTACCTACCTTATACGAGCAGTACGTC. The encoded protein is CASSSLPTLYEQYV.

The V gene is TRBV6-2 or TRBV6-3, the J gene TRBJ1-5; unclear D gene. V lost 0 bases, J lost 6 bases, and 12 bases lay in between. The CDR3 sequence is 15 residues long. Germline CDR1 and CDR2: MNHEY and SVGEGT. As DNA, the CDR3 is TGTGCCAGCAGTTACTCCGGCCCTGGGAGTCAGCCCCAGCATTTT. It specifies CASSYSGPGSQPQHF.

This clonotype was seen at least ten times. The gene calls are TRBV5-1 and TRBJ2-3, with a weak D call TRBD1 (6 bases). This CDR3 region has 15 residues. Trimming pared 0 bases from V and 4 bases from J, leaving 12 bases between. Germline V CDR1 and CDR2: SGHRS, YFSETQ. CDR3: CASSLVQGRADTQYF. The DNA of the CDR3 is TGCGCCAGCAGCTTGGTACAGGGCCGCGCAGATACGCAGTATTTT.

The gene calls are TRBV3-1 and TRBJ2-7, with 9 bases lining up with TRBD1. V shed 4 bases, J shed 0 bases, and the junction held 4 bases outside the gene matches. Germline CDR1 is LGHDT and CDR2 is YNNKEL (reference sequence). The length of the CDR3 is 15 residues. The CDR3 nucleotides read TGTGCCAGCAGCCCCGTGGGACAGGGCTCCTACGAGCAGTACTTC. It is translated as CASSPVGQGSYEQYF.

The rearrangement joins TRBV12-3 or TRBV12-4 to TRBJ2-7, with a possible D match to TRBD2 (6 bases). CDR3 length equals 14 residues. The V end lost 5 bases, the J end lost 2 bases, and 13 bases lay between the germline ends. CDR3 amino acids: CASSHGTPPYEQYV. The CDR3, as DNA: TGTGCCAGCAGTCACGGGACTCCTCCCTACGAGCAGTACGTC.

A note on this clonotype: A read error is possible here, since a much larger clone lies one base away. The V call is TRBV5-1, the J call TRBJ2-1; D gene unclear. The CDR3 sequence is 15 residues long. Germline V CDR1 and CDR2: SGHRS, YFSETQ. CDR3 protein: CTSSPASSAYNEQFF. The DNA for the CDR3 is TGCACCAGCAGCCCGGCCTCCTCCGCCTACAATGAGCAGTTCTTC.

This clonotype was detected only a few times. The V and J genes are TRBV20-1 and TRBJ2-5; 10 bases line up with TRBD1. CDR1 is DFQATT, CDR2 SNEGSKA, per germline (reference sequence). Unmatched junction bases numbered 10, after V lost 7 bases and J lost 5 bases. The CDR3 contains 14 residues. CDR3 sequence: CSEGDRGRKETQYF. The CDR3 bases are TGCAGTGAAGGGGACAGGGGAAGGAAGGAGACCCAGTACTTC.

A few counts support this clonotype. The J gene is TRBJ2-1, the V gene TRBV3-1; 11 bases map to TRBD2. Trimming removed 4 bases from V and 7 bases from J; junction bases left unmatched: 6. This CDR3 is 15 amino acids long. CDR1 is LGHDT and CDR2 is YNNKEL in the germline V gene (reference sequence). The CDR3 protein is CASSLAVAGGNEQFF. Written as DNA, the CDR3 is TGTGCCAGCAGCCTCGCAGTAGCGGGAGGGAATGAGCAGTTCTTC.

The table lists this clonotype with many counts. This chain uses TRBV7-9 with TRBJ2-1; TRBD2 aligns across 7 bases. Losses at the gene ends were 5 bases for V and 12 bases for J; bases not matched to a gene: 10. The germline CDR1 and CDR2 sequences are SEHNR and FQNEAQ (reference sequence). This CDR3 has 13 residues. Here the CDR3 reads CASSASSGGGQFF. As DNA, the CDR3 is TGTGCCAGCAGCGCCAGTTCAGGCGGGGGGCAGTTCTTC.

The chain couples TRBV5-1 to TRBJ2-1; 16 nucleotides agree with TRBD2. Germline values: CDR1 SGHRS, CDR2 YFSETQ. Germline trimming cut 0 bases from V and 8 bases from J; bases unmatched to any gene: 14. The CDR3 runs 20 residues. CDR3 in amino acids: CASSLEGGLAGGLPWDEQFF. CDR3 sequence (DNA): TGCGCCAGCAGCTTGGAAGGGGGACTAGCGGGAGGGCTGCCATGGGATGAGCAGTTCTTC.

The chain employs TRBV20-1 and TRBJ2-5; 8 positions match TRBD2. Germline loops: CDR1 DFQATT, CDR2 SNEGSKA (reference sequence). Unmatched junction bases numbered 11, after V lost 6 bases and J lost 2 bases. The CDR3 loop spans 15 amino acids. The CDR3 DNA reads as TGCAGTGCCCATAGCCCGGCTAGCGGGCAAGAGACCCAGTACTTC. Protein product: CSAHSPASGQETQYF.

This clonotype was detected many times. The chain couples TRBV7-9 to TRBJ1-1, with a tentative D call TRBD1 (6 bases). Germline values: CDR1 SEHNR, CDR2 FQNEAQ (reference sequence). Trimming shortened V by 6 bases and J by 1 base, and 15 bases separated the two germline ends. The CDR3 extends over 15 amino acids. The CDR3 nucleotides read TGTGCCAGCAGTCTGTTGACAGGCGGGAACACTGAAGCTTTCTTT. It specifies CASSLLTGGNTEAFF.

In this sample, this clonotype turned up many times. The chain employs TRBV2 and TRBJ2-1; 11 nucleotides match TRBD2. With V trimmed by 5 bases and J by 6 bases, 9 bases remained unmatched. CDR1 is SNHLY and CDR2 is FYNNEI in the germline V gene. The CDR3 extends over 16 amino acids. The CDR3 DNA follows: TGTGCCAGCAGTTTCCTGACTAGCGGGGTGGCCAATGAGCAGTTCTTC. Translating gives CASSFLTSGVANEQFF.